This T cell receptor (beta chain) was recovered during a study of TIL therapy for anti-PD-1-resistant metastatic lung cancer. This was the immunoSEQ v3 assay. TCRdb's table, derived via immunoSEQ multiplex PCR, lists solely in-frame clones and lacks some. The sample records around 100,000 clones, roughly 65% being singletons. This clone was recorded a few times. Specified time point: pre-treatment sample, taken before nivolumab and TIL therapy. Most excised metastases sampled were pleural nodules or supraclavicular lymph nodes. The CDR3 runs to 17 residues. Germline CDR1 is LGHNA and CDR2 is YNFKEQ. V lost 0 bases and J 2 bases, leaving 17 bases between the germline ends.

The J gene is TRBJ2-7, the V gene TRBV4-2; possible D gene TRBD1, 5 bases. The sequence was collected from a person aged 25 to 79 with non-small cell lung cancer. The starting material was tumor tissue, obtained at baseline. The CDR3 DNA sequence: TGTGCCAGCAGCCAAGATGCTGGGCAGGGTTATACCTACGAGCAGTACTTC. Translating it yields CASSQDAGQGYTYEQYF.